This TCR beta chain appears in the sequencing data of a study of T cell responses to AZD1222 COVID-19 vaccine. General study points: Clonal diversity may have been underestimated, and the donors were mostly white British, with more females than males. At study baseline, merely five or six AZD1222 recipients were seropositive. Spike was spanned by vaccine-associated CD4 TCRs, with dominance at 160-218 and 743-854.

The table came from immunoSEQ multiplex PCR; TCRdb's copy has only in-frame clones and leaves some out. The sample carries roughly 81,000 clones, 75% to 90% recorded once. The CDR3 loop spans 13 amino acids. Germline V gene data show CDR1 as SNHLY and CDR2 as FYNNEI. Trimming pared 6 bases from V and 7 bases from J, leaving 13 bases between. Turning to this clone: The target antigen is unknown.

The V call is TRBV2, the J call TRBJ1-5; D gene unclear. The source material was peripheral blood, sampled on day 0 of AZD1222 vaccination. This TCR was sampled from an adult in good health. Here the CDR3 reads CASRMGMRQPQHF. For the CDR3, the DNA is TGTGCCAGCAGAATGGGAATGAGACAGCCCCAGCATTTT.